This T cell receptor (beta chain) was documented in a study of shared clonotypes between healthy human individuals. Here immunoSEQ multiplex PCR was the method, and the copy in TCRdb shows in-frame clones only, minus some. The data show approximately 460,000 clones, roughly four fifths seen once. The CDR3 has 14 amino acids. Per germline, CDR1 LNHDA and CDR2 SQIVND (reference sequence). V lost 5 bases to trimming and J lost 0 bases, with 11 bases between them. This chain connects TRBV19 to TRBJ2-7, with D unresolved. The sample consisted of PBMCs. This clonotype was obtained from a woman in her thirties or forties in good health. Some clones in this sample may be carry-over from other donors' samples. The CDR3 sequence: CASSSQVSSYEQYF. The CDR3 DNA reads TGTGCCAGTAGTTCTCAGGTGAGCTCCTACGAGCAGTACTTC.